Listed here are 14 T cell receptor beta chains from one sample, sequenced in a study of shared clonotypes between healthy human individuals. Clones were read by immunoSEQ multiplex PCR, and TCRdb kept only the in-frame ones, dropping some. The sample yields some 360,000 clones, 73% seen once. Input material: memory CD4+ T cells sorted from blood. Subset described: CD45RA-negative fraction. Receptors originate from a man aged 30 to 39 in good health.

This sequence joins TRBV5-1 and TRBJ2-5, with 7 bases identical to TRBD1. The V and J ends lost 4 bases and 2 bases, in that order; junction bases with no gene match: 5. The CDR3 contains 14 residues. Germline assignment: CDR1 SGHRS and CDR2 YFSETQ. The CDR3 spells CASSPVQGQETQYF. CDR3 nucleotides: TGCGCCAGCAGCCCCGTACAGGGGCAAGAGACCCAGTACTTC.

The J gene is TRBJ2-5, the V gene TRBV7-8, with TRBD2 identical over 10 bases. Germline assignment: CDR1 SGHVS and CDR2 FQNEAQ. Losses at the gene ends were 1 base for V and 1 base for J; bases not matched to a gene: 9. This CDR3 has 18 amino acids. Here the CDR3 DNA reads TGTGCCAGCAGCTTAGTTGTGTCCGGGACTAGCGTCCAAGAGACCCAGTACTTC. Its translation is CASSLVVSGTSVQETQYF. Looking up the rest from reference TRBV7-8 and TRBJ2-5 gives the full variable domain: GAGVSQSPRYKVAKRGQDVALRCDPISGHVSLFWYQQALGQGPEFLTYFQNEAQLDKSGLPSDRFFAERPEGSVSTLKIQRTQQEDSAVYLCASSLVVSGTSVQETQYFGPGTRLLVL.

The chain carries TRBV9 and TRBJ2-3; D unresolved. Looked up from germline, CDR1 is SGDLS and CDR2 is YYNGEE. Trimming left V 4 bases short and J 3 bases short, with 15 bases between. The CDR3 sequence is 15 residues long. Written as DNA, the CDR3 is TGTGCCAGCAGCTCAGATGGCAGGAATACAGATACGCAGTATTTT. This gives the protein CASSSDGRNTDTQYF.

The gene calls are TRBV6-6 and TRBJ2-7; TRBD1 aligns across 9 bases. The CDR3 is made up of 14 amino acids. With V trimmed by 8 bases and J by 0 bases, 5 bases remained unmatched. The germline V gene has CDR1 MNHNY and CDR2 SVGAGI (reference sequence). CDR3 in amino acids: CASSQTGGSYEQYF. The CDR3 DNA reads TGTGCCAGCTCCCAGACAGGGGGCTCCTACGAGCAGTACTTC.

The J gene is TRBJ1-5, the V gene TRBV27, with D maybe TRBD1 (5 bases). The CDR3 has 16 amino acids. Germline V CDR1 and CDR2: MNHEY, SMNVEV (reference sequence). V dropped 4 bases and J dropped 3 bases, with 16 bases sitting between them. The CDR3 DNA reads TGTGCCAGCAGTTCGGCCCTTAGACAGCCCAATCAGCCCCAGCATTTT. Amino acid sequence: CASSSALRQPNQPQHF.

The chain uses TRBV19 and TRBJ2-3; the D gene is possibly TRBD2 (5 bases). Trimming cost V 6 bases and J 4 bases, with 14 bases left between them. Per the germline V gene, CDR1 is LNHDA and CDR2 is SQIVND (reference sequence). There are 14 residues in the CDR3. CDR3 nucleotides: TGTGCCAGTAGCAAAGGGAGTCCTCCAGATACGCAGTATTTT. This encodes CASSKGSPPDTQYF. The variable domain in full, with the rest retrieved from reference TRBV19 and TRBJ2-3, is DGGITQSPKYLFRKEGQNVTLSCEQNLNHDAMYWYRQDPGQGLRLIYYSQIVNDFQKGDIAEGYSVSREKKESFPLTVTSAQKNPTAFYLCASSKGSPPDTQYFGPGTRLTVL.

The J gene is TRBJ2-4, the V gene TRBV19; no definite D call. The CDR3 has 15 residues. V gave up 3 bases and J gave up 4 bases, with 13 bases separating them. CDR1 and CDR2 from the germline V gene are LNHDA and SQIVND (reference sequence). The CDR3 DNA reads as TGTGCCAGTAGTATTGGCGAGGTCGGTAAAAACATTCAGTACTTC. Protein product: CASSIGEVGKNIQYF.

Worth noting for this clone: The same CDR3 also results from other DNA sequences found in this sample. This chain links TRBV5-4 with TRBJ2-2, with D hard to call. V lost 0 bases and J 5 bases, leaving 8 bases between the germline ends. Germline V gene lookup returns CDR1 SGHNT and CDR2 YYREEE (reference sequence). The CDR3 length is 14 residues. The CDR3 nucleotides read TGTGCCAGCAGCTTGGGACAAGATACCGGGGAGCTGTTTTTT. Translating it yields CASSLGQDTGELFF.

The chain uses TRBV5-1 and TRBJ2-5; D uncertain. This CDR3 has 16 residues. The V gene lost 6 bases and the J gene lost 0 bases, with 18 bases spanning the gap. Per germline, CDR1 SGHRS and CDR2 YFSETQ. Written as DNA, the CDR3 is TGCGCCAGCAAACCAGGTCTCGGGTACAACCAAGAGACCCAGTACTTC. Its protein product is CASKPGLGYNQETQYF.

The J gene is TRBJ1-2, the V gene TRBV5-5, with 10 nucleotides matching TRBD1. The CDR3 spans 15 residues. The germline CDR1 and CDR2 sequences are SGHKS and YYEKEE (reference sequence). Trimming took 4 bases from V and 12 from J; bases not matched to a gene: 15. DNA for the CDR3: TGTGCCAGCAGCGGAATGCGACAGGGGGCCCCTAAGGACACCTTC. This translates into CASSGMRQGAPKDTF.

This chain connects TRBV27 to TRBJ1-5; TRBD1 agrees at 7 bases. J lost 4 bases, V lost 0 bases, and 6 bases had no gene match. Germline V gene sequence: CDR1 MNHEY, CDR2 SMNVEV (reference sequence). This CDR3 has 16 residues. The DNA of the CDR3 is TGTGCCAGCAGTTTATCCAGGGACAGACTAAATCAGCCCCAGCATTTT. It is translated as CASSLSRDRLNQPQHF.

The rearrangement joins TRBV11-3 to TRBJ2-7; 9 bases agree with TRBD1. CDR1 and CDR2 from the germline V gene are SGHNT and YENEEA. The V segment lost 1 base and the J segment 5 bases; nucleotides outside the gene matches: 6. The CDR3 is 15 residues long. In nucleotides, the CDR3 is TGTGCCAGCAGCTTAGGTGGGACAGGGATCCACGAGCAGTACTTC. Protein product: CASSLGGTGIHEQYF.

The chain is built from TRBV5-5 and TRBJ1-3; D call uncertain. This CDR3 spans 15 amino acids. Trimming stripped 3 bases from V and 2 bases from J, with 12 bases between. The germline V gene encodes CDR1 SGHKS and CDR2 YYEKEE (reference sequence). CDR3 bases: TGTGCCAGCAGCTCACTGGGTACGGCTGGAAACACCATATATTTT. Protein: CASSSLGTAGNTIYF. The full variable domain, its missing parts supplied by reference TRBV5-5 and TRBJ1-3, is DAGVTQSPTHLIKTRGQQVTLRCSPISGHKSVSWYQQVLGQGPQFIFQYYEKEERGRGNFPDRFSARQFPNYSSELNVNALLLGDSALYLCASSSLGTAGNTIYFGEGSWLTVV.

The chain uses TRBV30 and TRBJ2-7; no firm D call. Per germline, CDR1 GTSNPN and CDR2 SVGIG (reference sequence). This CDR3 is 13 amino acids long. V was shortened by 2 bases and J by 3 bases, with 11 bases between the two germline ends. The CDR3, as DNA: TGTGCCTGGAGTATGAACAGCTACTACGAGCAGTACTTC. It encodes CAWSMNSYYEQYF.